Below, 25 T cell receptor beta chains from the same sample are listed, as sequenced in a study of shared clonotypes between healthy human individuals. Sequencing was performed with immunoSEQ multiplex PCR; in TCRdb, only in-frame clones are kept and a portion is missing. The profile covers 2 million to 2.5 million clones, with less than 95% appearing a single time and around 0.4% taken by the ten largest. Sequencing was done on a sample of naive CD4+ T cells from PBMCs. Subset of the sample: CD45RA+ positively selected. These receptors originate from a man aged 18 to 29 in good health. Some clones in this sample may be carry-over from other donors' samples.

The CDR3 region has the DNA TGTGCCAGCAGCCCCGGCGGGTACCAAGAGACCCAGTACTTC. This gives the protein CASSPGGYQETQYF. The chain employs TRBV7-7 and TRBJ2-5; D might be TRBD2 (5 bases). V shed 5 bases and J shed 0 bases, with 10 bases lying between them. The CDR3 has 14 amino acids. The germline gives CDR1 SSHAT, CDR2 FNYEAQ (reference sequence).

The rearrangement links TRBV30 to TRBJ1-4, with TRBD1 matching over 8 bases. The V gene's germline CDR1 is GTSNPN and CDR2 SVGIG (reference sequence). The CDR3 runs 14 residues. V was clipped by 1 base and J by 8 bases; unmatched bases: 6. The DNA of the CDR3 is TGTGCCTGGAGTGCCGGGACAGGAGCGGAAAAACTGTTTTTT. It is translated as CAWSAGTGAEKLFF.

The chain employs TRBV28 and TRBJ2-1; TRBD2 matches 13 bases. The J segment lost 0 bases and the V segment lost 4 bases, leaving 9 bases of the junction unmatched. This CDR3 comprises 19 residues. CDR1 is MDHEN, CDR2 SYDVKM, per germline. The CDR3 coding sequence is TGTGCCAGCAGTTCCGTCCCGGGACTAGCGGGAAGCTCCTACAATGAGCAGTTCTTC. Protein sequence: CASSSVPGLAGSSYNEQFF.

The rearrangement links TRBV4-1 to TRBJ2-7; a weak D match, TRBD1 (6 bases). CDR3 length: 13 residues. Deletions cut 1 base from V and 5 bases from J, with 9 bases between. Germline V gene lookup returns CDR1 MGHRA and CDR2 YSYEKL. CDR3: CASSQGQEHEQYF. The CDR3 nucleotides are TGCGCCAGCAGCCAAGGACAGGAACACGAGCAGTACTTC.

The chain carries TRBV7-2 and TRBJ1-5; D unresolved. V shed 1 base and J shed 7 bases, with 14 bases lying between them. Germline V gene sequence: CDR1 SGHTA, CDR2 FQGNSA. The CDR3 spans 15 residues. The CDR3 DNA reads TGTGCCAGCAGCTTAGAATCGTCTGCGGAACAGCCCCAGCATTTT. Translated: CASSLESSAEQPQHF. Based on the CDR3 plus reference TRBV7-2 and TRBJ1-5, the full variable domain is GAGVSQSPSNKVTEKGKDVELRCDPISGHTALYWYRQSLGQGLEFLIYFQGNSAPDKSGLPSDRFSAERTGGSVSTLTIQRTQQEDSAVYLCASSLESSAEQPQHFGDGTRLSIL.

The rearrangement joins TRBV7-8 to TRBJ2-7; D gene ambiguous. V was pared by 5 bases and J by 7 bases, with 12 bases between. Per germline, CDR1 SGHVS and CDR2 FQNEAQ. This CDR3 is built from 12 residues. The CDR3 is CASSIPPGEQYF. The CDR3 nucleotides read TGTGCCAGCAGCATCCCCCCCGGAGAGCAGTACTTC.

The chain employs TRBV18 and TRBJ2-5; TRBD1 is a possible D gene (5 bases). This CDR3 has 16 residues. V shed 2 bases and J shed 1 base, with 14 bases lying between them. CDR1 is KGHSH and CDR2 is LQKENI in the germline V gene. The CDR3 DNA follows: TGTGCCAGCTCACCATCCCCCAGGGCCTCCCAAGAGACCCAGTACTTC. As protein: CASSPSPRASQETQYF. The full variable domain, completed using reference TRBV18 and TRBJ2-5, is NAGVMQNPRHLVRRRGQEARLRCSPMKGHSHVYWYRQLPEEGLKFMVYLQKENIIDESGMPKERFSAEFPKEGPSILRIQQVVRGDSAAYFCASSPSPRASQETQYFGPGTRLLVL.

The CDR3 DNA reads as TGCGCCAGCAGCCAAGATCTTTGGGGACAGGGGAGGACAGATACGCAGTATTTT. Its protein is CASSQDLWGQGRTDTQYF. The V gene is TRBV4-1, the J gene TRBJ2-3, with 10 bases aligning to TRBD1. Germline V gene sequence: CDR1 MGHRA, CDR2 YSYEKL. V gave up 0 bases and J gave up 3 bases; unmatched junction bases: 9. The CDR3 runs to 18 residues.

The CDR3 loop reads CASRQLGTDTQYF. The CDR3 bases are TGTGCCAGCAGGCAACTCGGGACAGATACGCAGTATTTT. V usage is TRBV28 and J usage is TRBJ2-3, with D uncertain. The CDR3 contains 13 residues. Germline loops: CDR1 MDHEN, CDR2 SYDVKM. V was shortened by 6 bases and J by 3 bases, with 10 bases between the two germline ends.

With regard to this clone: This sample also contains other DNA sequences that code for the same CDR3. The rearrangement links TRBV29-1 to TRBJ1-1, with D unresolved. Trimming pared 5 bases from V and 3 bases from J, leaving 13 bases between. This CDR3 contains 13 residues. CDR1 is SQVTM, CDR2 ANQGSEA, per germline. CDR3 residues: CSVRRLADTEAFF. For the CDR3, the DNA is TGCAGCGTTCGAAGGCTGGCGGACACTGAAGCTTTCTTT.

CDR3 bases: TGCGCCAGCAGCCAATCCAGGCGCGGGGGGACGAAGCAGTACTTC. This gives the protein CASSQSRRGGTKQYF. The rearrangement joins TRBV4-3 to TRBJ2-7; 8 bases match TRBD2. This CDR3 region has 15 residues. With V trimmed by 2 bases and J by 8 bases, 11 bases remained unmatched. The germline V gene encodes CDR1 LGHNA and CDR2 YSLEER.

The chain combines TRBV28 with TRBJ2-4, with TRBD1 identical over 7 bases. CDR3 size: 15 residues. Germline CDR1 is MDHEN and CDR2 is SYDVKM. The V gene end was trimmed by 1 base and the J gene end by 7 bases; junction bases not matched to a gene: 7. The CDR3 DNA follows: TGTGCCAGCAGTTTATTAGGACAGGAAAGCAACATTCAGTACTTC. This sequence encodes CASSLLGQESNIQYF.

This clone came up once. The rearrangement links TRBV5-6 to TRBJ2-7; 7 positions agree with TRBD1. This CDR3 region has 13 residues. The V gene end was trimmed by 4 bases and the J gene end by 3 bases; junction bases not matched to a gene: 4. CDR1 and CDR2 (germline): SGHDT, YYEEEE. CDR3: CASSVRQGYEQYF. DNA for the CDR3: TGTGCCAGCAGCGTCCGACAGGGCTACGAGCAGTACTTC. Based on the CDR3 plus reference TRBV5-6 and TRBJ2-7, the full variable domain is DAGVTQSPTHLIKTRGQQVTLRCSPKSGHDTVSWYQQALGQGPQFIFQYYEEEERQRGNFPDRFSGHQFPNYSSELNVNALLLGDSALYLCASSVRQGYEQYFGPGTRLTVT.

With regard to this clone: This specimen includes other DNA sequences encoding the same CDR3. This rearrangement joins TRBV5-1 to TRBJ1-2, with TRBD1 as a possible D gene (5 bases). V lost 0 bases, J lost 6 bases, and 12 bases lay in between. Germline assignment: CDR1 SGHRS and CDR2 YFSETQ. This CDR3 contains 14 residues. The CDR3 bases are TGCGCCAGCAGCTTGGCAGGGACGGGCGATGGCTACACCTTC. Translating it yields CASSLAGTGDGYTF.

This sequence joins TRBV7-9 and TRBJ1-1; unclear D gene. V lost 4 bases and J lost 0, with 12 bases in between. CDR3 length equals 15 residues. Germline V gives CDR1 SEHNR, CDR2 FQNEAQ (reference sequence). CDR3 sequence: CASSYPGRMNTEAFF. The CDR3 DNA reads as TGTGCCAGCAGCTATCCGGGCAGGATGAACACTGAAGCTTTCTTT.

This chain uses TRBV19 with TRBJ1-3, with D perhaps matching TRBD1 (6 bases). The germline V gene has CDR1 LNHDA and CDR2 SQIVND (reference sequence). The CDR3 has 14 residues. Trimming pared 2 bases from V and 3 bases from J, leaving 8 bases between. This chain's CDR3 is CASSISGDGNTIYF. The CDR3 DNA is TGTGCCAGTAGTATATCAGGGGATGGAAACACCATATATTTT. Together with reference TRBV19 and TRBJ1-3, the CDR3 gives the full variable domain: DGGITQSPKYLFRKEGQNVTLSCEQNLNHDAMYWYRQDPGQGLRLIYYSQIVNDFQKGDIAEGYSVSREKKESFPLTVTSAQKNPTAFYLCASSISGDGNTIYFGEGSWLTVV.

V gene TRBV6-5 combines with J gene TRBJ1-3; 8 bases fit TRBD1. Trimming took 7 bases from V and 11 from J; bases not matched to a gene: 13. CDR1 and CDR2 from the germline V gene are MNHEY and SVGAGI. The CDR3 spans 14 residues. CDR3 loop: CASTFRQGRVPIYF. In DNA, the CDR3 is TGTGCCAGCACCTTCCGACAGGGGAGGGTTCCCATATATTTT.

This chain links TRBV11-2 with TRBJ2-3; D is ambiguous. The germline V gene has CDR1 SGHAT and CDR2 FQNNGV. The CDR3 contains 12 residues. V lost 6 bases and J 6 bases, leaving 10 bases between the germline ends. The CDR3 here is CASRPDLDTQYF. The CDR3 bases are TGTGCCAGCAGACCCGACTTGGATACGCAGTATTTT.

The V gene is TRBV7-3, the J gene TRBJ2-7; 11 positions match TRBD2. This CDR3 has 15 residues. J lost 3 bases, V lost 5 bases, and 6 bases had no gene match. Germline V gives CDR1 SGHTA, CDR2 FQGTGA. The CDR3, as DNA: TGTGCCAGCAGCACGACTAGCGGGACACGCTACGAGCAGTACTTC. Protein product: CASSTTSGTRYEQYF.

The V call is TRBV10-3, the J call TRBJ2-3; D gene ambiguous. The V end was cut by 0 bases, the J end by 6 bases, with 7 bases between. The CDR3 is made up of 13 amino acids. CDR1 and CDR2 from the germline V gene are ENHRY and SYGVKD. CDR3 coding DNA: TGTGCCATCAGTGAGTCCACGGCTGATACGCAGTATTTT. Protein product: CAISESTADTQYF.

The CDR3 sequence is CASGTGILTDTQYF. The CDR3 coding sequence is TGCGCCAGCGGGACAGGGATCCTCACAGATACGCAGTATTTT. The V call is TRBV5-1, the J call TRBJ2-3, with TRBD1 matching 9 bases. V was clipped by 7 bases and J by 2 bases; unmatched bases: 5. Germline V gene data show CDR1 as SGHRS and CDR2 as YFSETQ. CDR3 length equals 14 residues.

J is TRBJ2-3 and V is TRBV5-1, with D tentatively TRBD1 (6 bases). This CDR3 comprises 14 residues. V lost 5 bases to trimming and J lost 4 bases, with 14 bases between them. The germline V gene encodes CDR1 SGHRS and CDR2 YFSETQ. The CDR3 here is CASSVGASSDTQYF. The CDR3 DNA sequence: TGCGCCAGCAGTGTGGGGGCTAGTTCAGATACGCAGTATTTT.

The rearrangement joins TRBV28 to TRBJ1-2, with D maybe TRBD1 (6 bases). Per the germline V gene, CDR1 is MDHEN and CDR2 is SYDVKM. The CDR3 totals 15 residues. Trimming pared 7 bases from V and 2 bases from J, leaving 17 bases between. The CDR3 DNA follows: TGTGCCAGCAATGAACACAGGGTTTCCAACTATGGCTACACCTTC. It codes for CASNEHRVSNYGYTF.

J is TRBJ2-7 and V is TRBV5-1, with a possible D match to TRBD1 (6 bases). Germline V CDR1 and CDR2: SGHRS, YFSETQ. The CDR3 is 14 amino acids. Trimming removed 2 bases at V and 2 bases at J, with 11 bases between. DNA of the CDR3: TGCGCCAGCAGCTTCCAACAGGGTCCCTACGAGCAGTACTTC. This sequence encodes CASSFQQGPYEQYF.

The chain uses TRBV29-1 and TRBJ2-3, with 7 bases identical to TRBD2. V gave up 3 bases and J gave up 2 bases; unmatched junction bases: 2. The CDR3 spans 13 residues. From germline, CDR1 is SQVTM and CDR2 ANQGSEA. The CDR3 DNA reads TGCAGCGTTGAGGGAGGGGTCACAGATACGCAGTATTTT. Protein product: CSVEGGVTDTQYF.